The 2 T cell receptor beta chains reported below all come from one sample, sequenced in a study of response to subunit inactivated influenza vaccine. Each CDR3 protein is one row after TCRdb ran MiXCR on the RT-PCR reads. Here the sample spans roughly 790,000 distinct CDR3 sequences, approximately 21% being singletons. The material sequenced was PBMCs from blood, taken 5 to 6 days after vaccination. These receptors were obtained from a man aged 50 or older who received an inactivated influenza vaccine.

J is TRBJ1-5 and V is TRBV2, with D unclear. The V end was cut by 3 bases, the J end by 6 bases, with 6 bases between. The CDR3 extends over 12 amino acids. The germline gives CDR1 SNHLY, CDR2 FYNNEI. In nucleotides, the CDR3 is TGTGCCAGCAGTGACGGGGTTCAGCCCCAGCATTTT. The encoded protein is CASSDGVQPQHF.

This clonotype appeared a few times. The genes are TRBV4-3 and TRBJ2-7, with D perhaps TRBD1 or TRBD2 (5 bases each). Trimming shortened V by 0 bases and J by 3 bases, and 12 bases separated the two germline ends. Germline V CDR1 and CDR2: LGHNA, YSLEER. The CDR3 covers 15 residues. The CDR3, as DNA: TGCGCCAGCAGCCAAGATTGGGGGACCCACTACGAGCAGTACTTC. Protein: CASSQDWGTHYEQYF.